The TCR beta chain under discussion was sequenced for a study of shared T cell receptors in the human thymus. This clone was seen once. The table came from immunoSEQ multiplex PCR; TCRdb's copy has only in-frame clones and leaves some out. Of under 700,000 clones listed, approximately 78% are singletons. V lost 1 base, J lost 6 bases, and 13 bases lay in between. Germline assignment: CDR1 SGHTA and CDR2 FQGNSA. CDR3 length: 15 amino acids. The data also belong to a second study, concerning human thymus T cells. That publication notes: The people who donated were healthy Finnish babies having corrective surgery for congenital heart defects. Resections that were taken during corrective heart surgery supplied the thymus tissue. Thymic and blood repertoires seemed to favor certain V and J genes. Highly overlapping thymic repertoires in unrelated individuals were reported by related research.

Sequencing was done on a sample of thymocytes. J is TRBJ1-5 and V is TRBV7-2; a possible D gene is TRBD1 (5 bases). The clonotype comes from a boy younger than two with a congenital heart defect. This CDR3 is CASSLVTGGSQPQHF. The CDR3 DNA follows: TGTGCCAGCAGCTTAGTTACAGGAGGGAGTCAGCCCCAGCATTTT.